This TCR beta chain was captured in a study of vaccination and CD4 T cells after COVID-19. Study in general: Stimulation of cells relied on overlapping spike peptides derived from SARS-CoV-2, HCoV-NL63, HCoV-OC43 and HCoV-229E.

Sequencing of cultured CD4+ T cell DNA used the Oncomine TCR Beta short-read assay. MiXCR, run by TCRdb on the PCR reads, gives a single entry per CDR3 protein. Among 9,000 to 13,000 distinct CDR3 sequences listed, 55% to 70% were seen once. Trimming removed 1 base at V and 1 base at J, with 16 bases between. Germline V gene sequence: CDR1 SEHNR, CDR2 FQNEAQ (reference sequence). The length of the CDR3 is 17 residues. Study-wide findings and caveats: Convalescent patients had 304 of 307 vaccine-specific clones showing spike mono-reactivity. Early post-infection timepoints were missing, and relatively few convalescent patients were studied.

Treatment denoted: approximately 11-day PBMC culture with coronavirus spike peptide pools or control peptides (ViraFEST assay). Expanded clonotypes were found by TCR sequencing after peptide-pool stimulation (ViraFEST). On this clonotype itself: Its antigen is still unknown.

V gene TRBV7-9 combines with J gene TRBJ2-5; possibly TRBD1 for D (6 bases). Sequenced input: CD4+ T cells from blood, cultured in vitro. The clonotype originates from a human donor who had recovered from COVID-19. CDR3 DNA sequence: TGTGCCAGCAGCTTAGGGAATACAGGGAACGGCCAAGAGACCCAGTACTTC. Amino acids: CASSLGNTGNGQETQYF.